These T cell receptor beta chains were read from a single sample in a study of cytomegalovirus exposure and HLA in healthy donors. Sequencing was performed with immunoSEQ multiplex PCR; in TCRdb, only in-frame clones are kept and a portion is missing. This sample has fewer than 120,000 clones, with 76% found just once. Sequences were obtained from PBMCs. These receptors were collected from a man aged 30-40 years in good health and CMV-seropositive. CDR3s include the opening cysteine and the closing phenylalanine or tryptophan. A D gene is named only where the DNA matches it firmly. The size field is filled for only some rows; it gives once, few, many or a size class.

d_call | j_call | clone_size | v_call | cdr3_aa | cdr3_nt
- | TRBJ1-3 | - | TRBV9 | CASSRLPGNTIYF | TGTGCCAGCAGCCGACTCCCCGGAAACACCATATATTTT
- | TRBJ2-7 | once | TRBV7-2 | CASSSSWASYEQYF | TGTGCCAGCAGCTCCTCTTGGGCCTCCTACGAGCAGTACTTC
TRBD2 | TRBJ2-2 | once | TRBV7-3 | CASSPGGQGNTGELFF | TGTGCCAGCAGTCCGGGGGGGCAGGGCAACACCGGGGAGCTGTTTTTT
- | TRBJ1-5 | once | TRBV10-2 | CASSKDSHSNQPQHF | TGCGCCAGCAGTAAGGACAGCCATAGCAATCAGCCCCAGCATTTT
TRBD1 | TRBJ2-7 | - | TRBV4-1 | CASSQGTGGSYEQYF | TGCGCCAGCAGCCAGGGGACAGGGGGGAGCTACGAGCAGTACTTC
TRBD2 | TRBJ2-3 | few | TRBV4-1 | CASSQEGLATGTQYF | TGCGCCAGCAGCCAAGAGGGACTAGCGACGGGTACGCAGTATTTT
- | TRBJ1-5 | - | TRBV6-1 | CASSGLPDQPQHF | TGTGCCAGCAGTGGGCTCCCTGATCAGCCCCAGCATTTT
TRBD1 | TRBJ1-1 | - | TRBV27 | CASSSGQLNTEAFF | TGTGCCAGCAGTTCGGGACAGTTGAACACTGAAGCTTTCTTT
- | TRBJ2-7 | - | TRBV4-3 | CASSWGRELGEQYF | TGCGCCAGCAGCTGGGGCAGGGAATTGGGAGAGCAGTACTTC
TRBD1 | TRBJ1-4 | - | TRBV9 | CASSGRTGGIEKLFF | TGTGCCAGCAGCGGACGGACAGGGGGGATTGAAAAACTGTTTTTT
TRBD1 | TRBJ2-1 | - | TRBV18 | CASSLGGTGYDNEQFF | TGTGCCAGCTCACTAGGAGGGACAGGGTACGACAATGAGCAGTTCTTC
- | TRBJ2-5 | - | TRBV7-7 | CASSRQLQETQYF | TGTGCCAGCAGTCGACAGCTCCAAGAGACCCAGTACTTC
TRBD2 | TRBJ2-1 | - | TRBV6-5 | CASRSGAGGPGEQFF | TGTGCCAGCAGATCGGGGGCGGGGGGGCCGGGGGAGCAGTTCTTC
- | TRBJ1-3 | - | TRBV9 | CASSAGFVSGNTIYF | TGTGCCAGCAGCGCAGGGTTTGTCTCTGGAAACACCATATATTTT
TRBD1 | TRBJ1-3 | - | TRBV29-1 | CSAGTGYGNTIYF | TGCAGCGCAGGGACAGGTTACGGAAACACCATATATTTT
TRBD2 | TRBJ2-1 | - | TRBV5-5 | CASSFGLAGAAWDEQFF | TGTGCCAGCAGCTTTGGACTAGCGGGGGCGGCGTGGGATGAGCAGTTCTTC
- | TRBJ1-1 | - | TRBV9 | CASSVTGRDTEAFF | TGTGCCAGCAGCGTTACAGGGAGGGACACTGAAGCTTTCTTT
TRBD2 | TRBJ2-3 | - | TRBV7-2 | CASSPGGTSTDTQYF | TGTGCCAGCAGCCCCGGGGGGACCAGCACAGATACGCAGTATTTT
- | TRBJ2-2 | - | TRBV7-9 | CASKTGGELFF | TGTGCCAGCAAGACTGGCGGGGAGCTGTTTTTT
- | TRBJ1-3 | - | TRBV7-2 | CASSPPRAGISGNTIYF | TGTGCCAGCAGCCCCCCAAGGGCGGGGATCTCTGGAAACACCATATATTTT
TRBD2 | TRBJ2-7 | - | TRBV5-1 | CASSPGWGGETYEQYF | TGCGCCAGCAGTCCCGGGTGGGGGGGGGAGACCTACGAGCAGTACTTC
- | TRBJ2-2 | - | TRBV4-3 | CASSQDWAGTAGELFF | TGCGCCAGCAGCCAAGATTGGGCGGGGACGGCCGGGGAGCTGTTTTTT
- | TRBJ1-2 | once | TRBV5-1 | CASSFGVGNGYTF | TGCGCCAGCAGCTTCGGGGTCGGGAACGGCTACACCTTC
- | TRBJ2-5 | - | TRBV28 | CASSLGGVTQYF | TGTGCCAGCAGTCTAGGGGGGGTGACCCAGTACTTC
- | TRBJ1-1 | - | TRBV5-1 | CASSLDRWTEAFF | TGCGCCAGCAGCTTGGACAGGTGGACTGAAGCTTTCTTT
TRBD2 | TRBJ2-2 | - | TRBV28 | CASKWDPTSGGWNTGELFF | TGTGCCAGCAAGTGGGACCCGACTAGCGGGGGGTGGAACACCGGGGAGCTGTTTTTT
- | TRBJ1-1 | - | TRBV6-1 | CASSSVQLNTEAFF | TGTGCCAGCAGTTCGGTACAGCTCAACACTGAAGCTTTCTTT
- | TRBJ1-5 | - | TRBV2 | CASSEALRGSADYQPQHF | TGTGCCAGCAGTGAAGCGCTTCGTGGGTCAGCGGATTATCAGCCCCAGCATTTT
- | TRBJ1-2 | - | TRBV19 | CASSIAQNLYYGYTF | TGTGCCAGTAGTATCGCCCAGAACCTTTACTATGGCTACACCTTC
TRBD2 | TRBJ2-4 | once | TRBV7-2 | CASSERGDIQYF | TGTGCCAGCAGCGAACGGGGGGACATTCAGTACTTC
- | TRBJ2-7 | - | TRBV7-2 | CASSPGHGSYEQYF | TGTGCCAGCAGCCCGGGACACGGTAGCTACGAGCAGTACTTC
- | TRBJ1-3 | few | TRBV4-1 | CASSQEANIGNTIYF | TGCGCCAGCAGCCAAGAGGCCAATATTGGAAACACCATATATTTT
- | TRBJ2-7 | - | TRBV5-1 | CASRGGQGRSYEQYF | TGCGCCAGCAGAGGAGGGCAGGGCCGCTCCTACGAGCAGTACTTC
- | TRBJ1-2 | - | TRBV5-5 | CASRQVNYGYTF | TGTGCCAGCAGACAGGTTAACTATGGCTACACCTTC
- | TRBJ2-7 | - | TRBV7-9 | CASSMGATYEQYF | TGTGCCAGCAGCATGGGGGCAACCTACGAGCAGTACTTC
TRBD1 | TRBJ1-4 | - | TRBV27 | CASSSRPGQGPLANEKLFF | TGTGCCAGCAGTTCCAGGCCGGGACAGGGACCGTTGGCTAATGAAAAACTGTTTTTT
- | TRBJ1-2 | - | TRBV11-2 | CASSLAGRASRISGYTF | TGTGCCAGCAGCTTAGCAGGCAGGGCGAGTCGAATAAGTGGCTACACCTTC
TRBD1 | TRBJ2-7 | - | TRBV9 | CASSPGTATKGEQYF | TGTGCCAGCAGCCCGGGGACAGCTACCAAGGGCGAGCAGTACTTC
- | TRBJ1-1 | - | TRBV6-1 | CASREVSLDTEAFF | TGTGCCAGCAGGGAGGTTTCGTTGGACACTGAAGCTTTCTTT
- | TRBJ1-1 | - | TRBV2 | CASSEQGIGTEAFF | TGTGCCAGCAGTGAACAGGGGATAGGGACTGAAGCTTTCTTT
TRBD2 | TRBJ2-1 | - | TRBV4-1 | CASSQGGLRTSGNNEQFF | TGCGCCAGCAGCCAAGGAGGACTACGGACTAGCGGAAACAATGAGCAGTTCTTC
- | TRBJ1-4 | - | TRBV4-1 | CASSQGRGRGNEKLFF | TGCGCCAGCAGCCAAGGCAGGGGTCGGGGTAATGAAAAACTGTTTTTT
- | TRBJ1-1 | - | TRBV19 | CASSMGAGTEAFF | TGTGCCAGTAGTATGGGGGCCGGGACTGAAGCTTTCTTT
- | TRBJ2-7 | - | TRBV18 | CASSTTESEQYF | TGTGCCAGCTCCACCACTGAGAGCGAGCAGTACTTC
TRBD1 | TRBJ2-7 | - | TRBV6-5 | CASSSGTGGYEQYF | TGTGCCAGCAGTTCCGGGACAGGGGGCTACGAGCAGTACTTC
- | TRBJ1-2 | once | TRBV7-9 | CASSFFQGSYGYTF | TGTGCCAGCAGCTTTTTTCAGGGATCATATGGCTACACCTTC
- | TRBJ2-1 | - | TRBV9 | CASSVVGSYNEQFF | TGTGCCAGCAGCGTAGTGGGCTCGTACAATGAGCAGTTCTTC
TRBD1 | TRBJ2-1 | - | TRBV4-3 | CASSRRTGGSYNEQFF | TGCGCCAGCAGCAGACGAACAGGGGGCTCCTACAATGAGCAGTTCTTC
- | TRBJ1-2 | - | TRBV7-9 | CASSLVTGRGDYGYTF | TGTGCCAGCAGCTTAGTGACAGGCCGGGGGGACTATGGCTACACCTTC
TRBD2 | TRBJ2-2 | - | TRBV19 | CASSEGLAGGRETGELFF | TGTGCCAGTAGCGAAGGACTAGCGGGGGGGCGTGAAACCGGGGAGCTGTTTTTT
TRBD1 | TRBJ1-5 | - | TRBV2 | CASSEEVGGRQPQHF | TGTGCCAGCAGTGAAGAGGTAGGGGGCAGGCAGCCCCAGCATTTT
- | TRBJ2-5 | - | TRBV5-4 | CASSLEGTETQYF | TGTGCCAGCAGCTTAGAGGGAACAGAGACCCAGTACTTC
- | TRBJ2-5 | - | TRBV10-3 | CAISESVGETQYF | TGTGCCATCAGTGAGAGCGTCGGAGAGACCCAGTACTTC
TRBD2 | TRBJ2-3 | medium-sized | TRBV5-4 | CASSLRLAGGPTDTQYF | TGTGCCAGCAGCCTGAGACTAGCGGGGGGCCCCACAGATACGCAGTATTTT
- | TRBJ1-1 | - | TRBV23-1 | CASSPRPRGTEAFF | TGCGCCAGCAGCCCCCGGCCCCGGGGGACTGAAGCTTTCTTC
- | TRBJ2-7 | - | TRBV28 | CASSPNRGGIYEQYF | TGTGCCAGCAGCCCAAACAGGGGGGGTATCTACGAGCAGTACTTC